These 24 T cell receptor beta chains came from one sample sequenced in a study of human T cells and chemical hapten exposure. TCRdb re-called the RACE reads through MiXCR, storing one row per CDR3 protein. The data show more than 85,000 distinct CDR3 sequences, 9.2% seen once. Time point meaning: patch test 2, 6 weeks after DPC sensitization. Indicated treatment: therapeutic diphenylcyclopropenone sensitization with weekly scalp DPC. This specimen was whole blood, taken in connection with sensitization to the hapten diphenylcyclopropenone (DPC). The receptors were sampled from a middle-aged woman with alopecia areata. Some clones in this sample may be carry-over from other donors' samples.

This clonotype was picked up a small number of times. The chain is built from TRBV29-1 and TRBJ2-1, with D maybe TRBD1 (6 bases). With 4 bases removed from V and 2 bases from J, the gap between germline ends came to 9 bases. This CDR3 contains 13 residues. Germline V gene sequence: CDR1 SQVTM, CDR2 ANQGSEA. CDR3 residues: CSVAGTTYNEQFF. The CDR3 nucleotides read TGCAGCGTTGCTGGGACAACCTACAATGAGCAGTTCTTC.

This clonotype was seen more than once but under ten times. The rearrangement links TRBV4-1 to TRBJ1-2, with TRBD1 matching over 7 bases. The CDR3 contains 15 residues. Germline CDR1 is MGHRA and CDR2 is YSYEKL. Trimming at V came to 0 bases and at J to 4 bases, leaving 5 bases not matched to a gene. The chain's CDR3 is CASSQDQDRAYGYTF. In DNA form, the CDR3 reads TGCGCCAGCAGCCAAGATCAAGACAGGGCCTATGGCTACACCTTC.

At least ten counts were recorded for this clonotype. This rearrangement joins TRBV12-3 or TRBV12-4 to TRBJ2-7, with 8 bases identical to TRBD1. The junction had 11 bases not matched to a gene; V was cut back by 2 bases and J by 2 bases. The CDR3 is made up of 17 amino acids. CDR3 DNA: TGTGCCAGCAGTTTACTTGACAGGGGAACCCATCCCTACGAGCAGTACTTC. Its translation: CASSLLDRGTHPYEQYF.

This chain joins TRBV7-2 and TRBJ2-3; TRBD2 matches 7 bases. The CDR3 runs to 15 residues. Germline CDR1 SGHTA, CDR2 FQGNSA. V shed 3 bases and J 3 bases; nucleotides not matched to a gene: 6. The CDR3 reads CASSFKRGTTDTQYF. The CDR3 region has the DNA TGTGCCAGCAGCTTCAAGCGGGGTACTACAGATACGCAGTATTTT.

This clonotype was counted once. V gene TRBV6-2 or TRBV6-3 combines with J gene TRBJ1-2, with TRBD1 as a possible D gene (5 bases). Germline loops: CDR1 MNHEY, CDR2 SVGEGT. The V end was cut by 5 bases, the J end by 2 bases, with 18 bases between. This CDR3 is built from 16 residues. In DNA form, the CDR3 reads TGTGCCAGCAGTAAGTTTCCGGGTCAGGGAAACTATGGCTACACCTTC. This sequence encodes CASSKFPGQGNYGYTF.

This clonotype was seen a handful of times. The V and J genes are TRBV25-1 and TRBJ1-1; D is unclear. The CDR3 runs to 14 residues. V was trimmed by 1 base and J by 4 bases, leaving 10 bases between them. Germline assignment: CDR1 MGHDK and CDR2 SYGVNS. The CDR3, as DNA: TGTGCCAGCAGTGAATCTGGGAGGATCACTGAAGCTTTCTTT. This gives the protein CASSESGRITEAFF. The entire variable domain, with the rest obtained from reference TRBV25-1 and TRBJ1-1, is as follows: EADIYQTPRYLVIGTGKKITLECSQTMGHDKMYWYQQDPGMELHLIHYSYGVNSTEKGDLSSESTVSRIRTEHFPLTLESARPSHTSQYLCASSESGRITEAFFGQGTRLTVV.

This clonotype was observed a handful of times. CDR3 in amino acids: CASSAQYRGYYNEQFF. DNA of the CDR3: TGTGCCAGCAGTGCACAATACAGGGGGTACTACAATGAGCAGTTCTTC. This chain joins TRBV6-4 and TRBJ2-1; TRBD1 agrees at 8 bases. The CDR3 loop spans 16 amino acids. Germline V lookup: CDR1 MRHNA, CDR2 SNTAGT. Trimming removed 4 bases from V and 3 bases from J; junction bases left unmatched: 8.

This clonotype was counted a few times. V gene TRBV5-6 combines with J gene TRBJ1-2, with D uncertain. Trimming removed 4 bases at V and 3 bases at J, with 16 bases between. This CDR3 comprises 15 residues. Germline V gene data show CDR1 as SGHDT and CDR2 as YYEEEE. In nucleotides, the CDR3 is TGTGCCAGCAGCCCGGACCCGCTGAACGACTATGGCTACACCTTC. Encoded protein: CASSPDPLNDYGYTF.

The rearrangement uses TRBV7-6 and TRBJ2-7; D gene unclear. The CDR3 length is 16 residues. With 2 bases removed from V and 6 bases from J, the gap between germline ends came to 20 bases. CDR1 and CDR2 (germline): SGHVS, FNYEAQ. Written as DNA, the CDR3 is TGTGCCAGCAGCTTATCGCTCGGCACGTCGAGCTCCGAGCAGTACTTC. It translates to CASSLSLGTSSSEQYF.

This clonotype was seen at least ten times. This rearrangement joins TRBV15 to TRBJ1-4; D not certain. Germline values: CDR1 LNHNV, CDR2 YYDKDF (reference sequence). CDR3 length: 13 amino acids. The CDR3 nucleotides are TGTGCGACAATGAGAGGCCATAATGAAAAACTGTTTTTT. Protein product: CATMRGHNEKLFF.

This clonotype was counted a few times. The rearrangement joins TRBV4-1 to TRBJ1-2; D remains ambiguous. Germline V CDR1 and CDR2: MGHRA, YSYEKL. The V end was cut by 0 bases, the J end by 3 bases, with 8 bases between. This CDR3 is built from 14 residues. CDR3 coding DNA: TGCGCCAGCAGCCAAGAAACCGGGGACTATGGCTACACCTTC. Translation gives CASSQETGDYGYTF.

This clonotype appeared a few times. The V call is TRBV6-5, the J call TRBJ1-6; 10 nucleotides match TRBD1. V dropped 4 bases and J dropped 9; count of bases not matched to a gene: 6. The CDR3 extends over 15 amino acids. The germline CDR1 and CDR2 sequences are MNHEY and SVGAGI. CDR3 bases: TGTGCCAGCAGTTTAAAAGGACAGGGGGGTTCACCCCTCCACTTT. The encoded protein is CASSLKGQGGSPLHF.

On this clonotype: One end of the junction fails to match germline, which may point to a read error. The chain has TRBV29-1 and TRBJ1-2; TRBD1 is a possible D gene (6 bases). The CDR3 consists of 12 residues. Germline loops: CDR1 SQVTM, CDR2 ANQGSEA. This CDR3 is CSVGGQYSGYTF. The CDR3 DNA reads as TGTAGCGTTGGTGGACAGTATAGTGGCTACACCTTC.

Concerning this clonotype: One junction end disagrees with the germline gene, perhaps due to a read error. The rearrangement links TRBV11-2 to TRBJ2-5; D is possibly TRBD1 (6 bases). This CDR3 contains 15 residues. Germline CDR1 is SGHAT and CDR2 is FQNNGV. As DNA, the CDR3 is TGTGCCAGCTGCTTAGTTCGGACAGCCATCGAGACCCAGTACTTC. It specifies CASCLVRTAIETQYF.

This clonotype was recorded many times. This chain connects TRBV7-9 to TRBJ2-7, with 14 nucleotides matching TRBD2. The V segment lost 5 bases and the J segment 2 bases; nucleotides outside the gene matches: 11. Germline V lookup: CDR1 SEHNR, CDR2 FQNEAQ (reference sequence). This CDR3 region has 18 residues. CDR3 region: CASSRSWTSGGSTYEQYF. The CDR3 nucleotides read TGTGCCAGCAGCCGCTCCTGGACTAGCGGGGGGTCCACCTACGAGCAGTACTTC.

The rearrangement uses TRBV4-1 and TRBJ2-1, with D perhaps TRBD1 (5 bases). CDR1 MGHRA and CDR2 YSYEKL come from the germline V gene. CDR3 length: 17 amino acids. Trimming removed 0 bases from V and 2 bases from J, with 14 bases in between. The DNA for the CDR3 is TGCGCCAGCAGCCAAGAAACCGCCAGGGTGCCCTACAATGAGCAGTTCTTC. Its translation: CASSQETARVPYNEQFF.

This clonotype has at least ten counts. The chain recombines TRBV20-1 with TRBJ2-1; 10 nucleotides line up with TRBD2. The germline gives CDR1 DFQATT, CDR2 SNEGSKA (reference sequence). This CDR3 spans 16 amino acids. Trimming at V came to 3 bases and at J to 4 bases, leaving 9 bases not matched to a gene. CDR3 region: CSARGLAGEEYNEQFF. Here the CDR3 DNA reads TGCAGTGCTAGGGGCCTAGCGGGGGAGGAGTACAATGAGCAGTTCTTC.

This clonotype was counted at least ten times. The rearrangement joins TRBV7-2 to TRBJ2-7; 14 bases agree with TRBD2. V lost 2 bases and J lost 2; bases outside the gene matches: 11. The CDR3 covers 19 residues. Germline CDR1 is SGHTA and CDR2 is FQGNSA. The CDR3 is CASSLLLPTSGGAPYEQYF. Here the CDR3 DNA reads TGTGCCAGCAGCTTACTCCTTCCGACTAGCGGGGGGGCGCCCTACGAGCAGTACTTC.

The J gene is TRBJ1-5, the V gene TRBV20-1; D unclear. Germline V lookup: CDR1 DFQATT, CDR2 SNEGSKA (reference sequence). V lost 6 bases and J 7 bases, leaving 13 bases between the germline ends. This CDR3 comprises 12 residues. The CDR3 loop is CSAGRVGQPQHF. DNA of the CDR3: TGCAGTGCGGGCCGGGTGGGGCAGCCCCAGCATTTT.

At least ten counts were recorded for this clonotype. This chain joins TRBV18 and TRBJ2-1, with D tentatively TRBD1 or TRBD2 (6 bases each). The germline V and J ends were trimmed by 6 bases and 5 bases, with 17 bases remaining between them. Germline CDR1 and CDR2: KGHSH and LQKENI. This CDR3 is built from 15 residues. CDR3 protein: CASSGGGGQNNEQFF. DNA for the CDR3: TGTGCCAGCTCGGGAGGAGGGGGACAAAACAATGAGCAGTTCTTC.

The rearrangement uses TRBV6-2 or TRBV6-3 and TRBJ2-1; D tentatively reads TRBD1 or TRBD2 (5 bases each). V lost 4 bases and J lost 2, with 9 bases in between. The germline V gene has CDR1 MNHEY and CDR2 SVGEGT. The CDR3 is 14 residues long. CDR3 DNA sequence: TGTGCCAGCAGTTCCCAGGGAGCCTACAATGAGCAGTTCTTC. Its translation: CASSSQGAYNEQFF.

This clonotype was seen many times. CDR3 loop: CASSQQGGKNIQYF. The CDR3, as DNA: TGTGCCAGCAGCCAACAGGGTGGCAAAAACATTCAGTACTTC. The chain recombines TRBV27 with TRBJ2-4; the D gene is possibly TRBD1 (6 bases). V was clipped by 6 bases and J by 3 bases, with 12 bases between them. The CDR3 loop spans 14 amino acids. Germline assignment: CDR1 MNHEY and CDR2 SMNVEV (reference sequence).

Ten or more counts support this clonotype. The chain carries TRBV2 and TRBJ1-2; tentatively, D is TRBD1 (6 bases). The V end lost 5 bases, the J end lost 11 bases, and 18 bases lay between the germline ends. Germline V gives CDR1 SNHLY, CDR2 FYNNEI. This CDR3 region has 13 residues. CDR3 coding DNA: TGTGCCAGCAGTCCTGGCCCAGGGGTGGGATACACCTTC. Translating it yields CASSPGPGVGYTF.

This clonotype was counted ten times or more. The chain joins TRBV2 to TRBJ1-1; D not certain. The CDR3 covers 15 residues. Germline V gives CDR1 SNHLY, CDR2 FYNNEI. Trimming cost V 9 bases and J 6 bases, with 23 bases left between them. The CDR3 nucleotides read TGTGCCAGTTCTGGAGGCCTGGTGGCGCCTTCTGAAGCTTTCTTT. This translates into CASSGGLVAPSEAFF.